This T cell receptor (beta chain) was captured by sequencing in a study of CD8+ T cells in alopecia areata. Study-wide background: Oral tofacitinib (5 to 10 mg twice daily) was administered to treated patients.

General observations from the study: There were many expanded lesional clones persisting in scalp and blood during tofacitinib. Scalp clonality dropped significantly under tofacitinib, as did expanded CD8+ top-100 clones. Lesional scalp exceeded normal scalp in clonality, especially in alopecia totalis/universalis.

Treatment: oral pan-JAK inhibitor, 5-10 mg twice daily. CDR3 length equals 14 residues. CDR1 and CDR2 from the germline V gene are LNHDA and SQIVND (reference sequence). Deletions cut 7 bases from V and 2 bases from J, with 12 bases between. cDNA prepared by RNA extraction and subsequent reverse transcription served as the template for sequencing. TCRdb's copy holds only in-frame clones and misses some; the assay was immunoSEQ multiplex PCR. The table lists 150,000 to 200,000 clones, less than 65% of them singletons. This clone was counted a few times. Its antigen is undetermined. The sample in question was CD4+ T cells sorted from blood, obtained at week 24, from a patient treated with tofacitinib. The chain combines TRBV19 with TRBJ1-5; tentative D call: TRBD1 (6 bases). The TCR was taken from a human donor with alopecia areata. The CDR3 loop is CASKYSGGNQPQHF. DNA of the CDR3: TGTGCCAGTAAATACTCAGGGGGCAATCAGCCCCAGCATTTT.